This T cell receptor beta chain appears in the sequencing data of a study of blood T cell repertoires in COVID-19. At the level of the study: The study drew acute and convalescent COVID-19 samples from the United States, Italy and Spain. Nucleic acid was either cDNA or gDNA, and it came from T cells, B-cell-depleted T cells, or PBMCs.

This CDR3 has 16 residues. The germline CDR1 and CDR2 sequences are SGHAT and FQNNGV. V lost 5 bases, J lost 7 bases, and 18 bases lay in between. Original processing methods: For nucleated cells, counts were estimated from reference gene primer amplification. Some clones are missing from TCRdb's copy, which holds only in-frame ones; the method was immunoSEQ multiplex PCR. V, J and clone size derive from that table, while D and trimming were established from the DNA sequence. The sample has around 130,000 clones; approximately 90% are singletons. This clone was seen more than once but under ten times.

The J gene is TRBJ1-6, the V gene TRBV11-2; D might be TRBD1 (5 bases). Sequenced material: peripheral blood. The sequence derives from a man in his sixties or seventies with active or convalescent COVID-19. CDR3 DNA: TGTGCCAGCAGCCCCACAGGCCGGGTTCACAATTCACCCCTCCACTTT. It translates to CASSPTGRVHNSPLHF.